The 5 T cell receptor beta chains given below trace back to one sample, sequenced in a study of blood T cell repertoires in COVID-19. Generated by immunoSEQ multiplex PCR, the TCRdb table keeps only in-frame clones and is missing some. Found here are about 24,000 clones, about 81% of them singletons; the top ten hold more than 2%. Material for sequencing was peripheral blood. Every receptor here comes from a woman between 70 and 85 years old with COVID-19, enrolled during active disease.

The chain's CDR3 is CATSRDLAGGEQYF. CDR3 nucleotides: TGTGCCACCAGCAGAGATCTGGCGGGGGGCGAGCAGTACTTC. The chain combines TRBV15 with TRBJ2-7, with 8 bases that match TRBD2. The CDR3 contains 14 residues. V was pared by 0 bases and J by 6 bases, with 4 bases of the junction left unmatched. Per germline, CDR1 LNHNV and CDR2 YYDKDF (reference sequence). The variable domain in full, with the rest retrieved from reference TRBV15 and TRBJ2-7, is DAMVIQNPRYQVTQFGKPVTLSCSQTLNHNVMYWYQQKSSQAPKLLFHYYDKDFNNEADTPDNFQSRRPNTSFCFLDIRSPGLGDTAMYLCATSRDLAGGEQYFGPGTRLTVT.

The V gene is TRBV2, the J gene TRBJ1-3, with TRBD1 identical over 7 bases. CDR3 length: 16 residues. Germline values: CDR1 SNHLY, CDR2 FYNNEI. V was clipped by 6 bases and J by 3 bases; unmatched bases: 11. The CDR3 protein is CASSGLRGSFGNTIYF. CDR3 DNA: TGTGCCAGCAGCGGTCTCAGGGGGAGTTTTGGAAACACCATATATTTT.

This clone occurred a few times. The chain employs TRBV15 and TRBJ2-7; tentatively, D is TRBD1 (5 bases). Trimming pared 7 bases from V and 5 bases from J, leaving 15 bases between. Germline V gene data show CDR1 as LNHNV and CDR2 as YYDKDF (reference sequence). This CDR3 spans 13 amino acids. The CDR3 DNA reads TGTGCCACCAAACAACAGTGGGGCGACGAGCAGTACTTC. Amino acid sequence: CATKQQWGDEQYF.

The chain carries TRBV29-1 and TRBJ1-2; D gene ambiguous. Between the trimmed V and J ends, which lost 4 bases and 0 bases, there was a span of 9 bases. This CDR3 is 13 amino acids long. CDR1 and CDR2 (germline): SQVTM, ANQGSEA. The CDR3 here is CSVATTPNYGYTF. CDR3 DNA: TGCAGCGTTGCAACTACGCCTAACTATGGCTACACCTTC.

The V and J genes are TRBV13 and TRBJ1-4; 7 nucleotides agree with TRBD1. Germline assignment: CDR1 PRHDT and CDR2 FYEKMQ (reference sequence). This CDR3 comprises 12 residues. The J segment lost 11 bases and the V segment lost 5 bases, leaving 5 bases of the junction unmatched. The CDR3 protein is CASSTTGEKLFF. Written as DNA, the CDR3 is TGTGCCAGCAGCACTACAGGGGAGAAACTGTTTTTT.